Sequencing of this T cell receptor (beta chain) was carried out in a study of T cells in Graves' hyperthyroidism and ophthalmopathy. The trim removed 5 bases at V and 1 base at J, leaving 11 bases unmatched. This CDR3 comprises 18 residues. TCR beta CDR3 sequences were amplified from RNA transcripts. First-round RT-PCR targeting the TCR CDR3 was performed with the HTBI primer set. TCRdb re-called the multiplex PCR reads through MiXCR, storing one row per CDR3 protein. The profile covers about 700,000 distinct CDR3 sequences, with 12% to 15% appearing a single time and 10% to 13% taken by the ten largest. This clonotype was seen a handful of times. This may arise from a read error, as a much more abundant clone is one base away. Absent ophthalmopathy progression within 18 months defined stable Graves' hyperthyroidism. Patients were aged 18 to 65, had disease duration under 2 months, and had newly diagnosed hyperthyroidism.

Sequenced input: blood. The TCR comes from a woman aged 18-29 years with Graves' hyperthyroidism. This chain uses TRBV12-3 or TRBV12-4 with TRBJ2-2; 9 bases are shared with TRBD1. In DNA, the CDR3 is TGTGCCAGCAGTGTCCGGACAGGGGCCCTACTGAACACCGGGGAGCTGTTTTTT. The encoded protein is CASSVRTGALLNTGELFF.